Listed here is a single TCR beta chain. Data came from immunoSEQ multiplex PCR; TCRdb stores just in-frame clones and leaves some out. The table has 90,000 to 130,000 clones, roughly nine tenths seen once; the top ten hold 4.5% to 5%. The data are from a study of blood T cell repertoires in COVID-19. On the study more broadly: Nucleic acid was either cDNA or gDNA, and it came from T cells, B-cell-depleted T cells, or PBMCs.

After removal of 3 bases from V and 4 bases from J, the junction contained 7 bases not matched to a gene. This CDR3 comprises 16 residues. CDR1 SGDLS and CDR2 YYNGEE come from the germline V gene. This TCR derives from a human donor in a cohort sampled during active COVID-19. The sample consisted of peripheral blood. The chain joins TRBV9 to TRBJ2-1, with 10 positions matching TRBD1. CDR3 protein: CASSEAGTGAYNEQFF. The CDR3 nucleotides are TGTGCCAGCAGCGAAGCCGGGACAGGGGCATACAATGAGCAGTTCTTC.